This paragraph reports one T cell receptor (beta chain). V lost 8 bases to trimming and J lost 5 bases; unmatched junction nucleotides: 1. The CDR3 has 11 amino acids. In the original processing: Nucleated cell counts were estimated from reference gene primer amplification. Profiled with immunoSEQ multiplex PCR; TCRdb holds only in-frame clones, not every one. V and J calls and clone size are those listed in that table; D and trimming were worked out from the DNA. The sample shows 300,000 to 350,000 clones, approximately 87% of them seen only once. The data are from a study of blood T cell repertoires in COVID-19. On the study more broadly: Donors in the United States, Italy and Spain gave samples during acute or convalescent COVID-19. From T cells, B-cell-depleted T cells, or PBMCs came the material, which was cDNA or gDNA.

Seattle researchers signed up patients amid active infection and tracked them longitudinally. V usage is TRBV12-3 or TRBV12-4 and J usage is TRBJ1-1, with 8 bases aligning to TRBD1. This receptor was identified in a woman between 45 and 65 years old with COVID-19, enrolled during active disease. Sequences were obtained from peripheral blood. DNA of the CDR3: TGTGCCAGCCAGGGGGCAACTGAAGCTTTCTTT. Encoded protein: CASQGATEAFF.